Only a few counts were recorded for the clone carrying this T cell receptor (beta chain). Its antigen is unidentified. The sample belongs to a study of cytomegalovirus exposure and HLA in healthy donors. For the study at large: From HLA-typed donors, an early data release held roughly 80 million unique TCRs.

General study results and limits: One cluster of highly shared sequence variants probably arose as a sequencing artifact. Per a prior analysis, the majority of TCR beta V segments were productive roughly 90% or roughly 30% of the time. By HLA locus, TCR association rates varied in a later analysis, with DRB1 showing the most and HLA-C the fewest.

PCR was performed using 60 Vbeta and 13 Jbeta primers. Sequenced by immunoSEQ multiplex PCR; TCRdb stores in-frame clones only, minus some. The sample shows some 150,000 clones, 70% to 90% of them seen only once. This receptor was identified in a woman aged 18-30 years in good health and CMV-seronegative. Sequencing used PBMCs.

CDR3 loop: CASSQEATINQPQHF. In nucleotides, the CDR3 is TGCGCCAGCAGCCAAGAGGCAACAATCAATCAGCCCCAGCATTTT. The chain carries TRBV4-3 and TRBJ1-5, with D hard to call. The germline V gene has CDR1 LGHNA and CDR2 YSLEER. The CDR3 sequence is 15 residues long. Trimming took 0 bases from V and 3 from J, leaving 9 bases between them.